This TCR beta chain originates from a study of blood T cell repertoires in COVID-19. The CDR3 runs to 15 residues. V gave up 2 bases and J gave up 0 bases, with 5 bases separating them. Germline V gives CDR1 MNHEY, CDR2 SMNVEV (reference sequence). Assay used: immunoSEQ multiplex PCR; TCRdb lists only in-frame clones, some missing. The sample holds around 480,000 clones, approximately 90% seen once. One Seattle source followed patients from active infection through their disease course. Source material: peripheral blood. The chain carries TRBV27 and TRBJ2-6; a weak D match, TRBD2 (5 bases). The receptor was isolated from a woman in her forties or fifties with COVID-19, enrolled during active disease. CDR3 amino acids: CASSLAGSGANVLTF. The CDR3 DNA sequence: TGTGCCAGCAGTTTAGCGGGCTCTGGGGCCAACGTCCTGACTTTC.